Below are 26 T cell receptor beta chains sequenced from a single sample in a study of blood T cell repertoires in COVID-19. The assay was immunoSEQ multiplex PCR, and TCRdb's table has in-frame clones only and misses some. The table lists under 250,000 clones, roughly 86% of them singletons. Material: peripheral blood. These receptors all come from a woman in her fifties or sixties with acute or convalescent COVID-19.

This chain joins TRBV30 and TRBJ1-3; no reliable D call. CDR3 size: 15 residues. V lost 4 bases and J lost 0, with 13 bases in between. CDR1 and CDR2 from the germline V gene are GTSNPN and SVGIG (reference sequence). The CDR3 coding sequence is TGTGCCTGGAATCGGGGTTACGGCTCTGGAAACACCATATATTTT. Protein product: CAWNRGYGSGNTIYF.

The chain combines TRBV9 with TRBJ2-5, with TRBD2 identical over 11 bases. The CDR3 length is 15 residues. Losses at the gene ends were 4 bases for V and 2 bases for J; bases not matched to a gene: 4. CDR1 and CDR2 from the germline V gene are SGDLS and YYNGEE. For the CDR3, the DNA is TGTGCCAGCAGCTTCGGGACTAGCGGACAAGAGACCCAGTACTTC. It codes for CASSFGTSGQETQYF. The full variable domain, its missing parts supplied by reference TRBV9 and TRBJ2-5, is DSGVTQTPKHLITATGQRVTLRCSPRSGDLSVYWYQQSLDQGLQFLIQYYNGEERAKGNILERFSAQQFPDLHSELNLSSLELGDSALYFCASSFGTSGQETQYFGPGTRLLVL.

This sequence joins TRBV19 and TRBJ1-1; weak D call: TRBD1 (6 bases). Between the trimmed V and J ends, which lost 6 bases and 5 bases, there was a span of 19 bases. Germline-derived CDR1 and CDR2 are LNHDA and SQIVND (reference sequence). The CDR3 runs to 15 residues. The CDR3 loop is CASSADLDSRTEAFF. The CDR3 DNA reads TGTGCCAGTAGCGCTGATCTGGACAGTCGAACTGAAGCTTTCTTT. Full variable domain (missing parts from reference TRBV19 and TRBJ1-1): DGGITQSPKYLFRKEGQNVTLSCEQNLNHDAMYWYRQDPGQGLRLIYYSQIVNDFQKGDIAEGYSVSREKKESFPLTVTSAQKNPTAFYLCASSADLDSRTEAFFGQGTRLTVV.

The rearrangement uses TRBV6-5 and TRBJ1-3; TRBD1 agrees at 8 bases. The V segment lost 5 bases and the J segment 4 bases; nucleotides outside the gene matches: 7. The CDR3 runs 15 residues. Germline CDR1 and CDR2: MNHEY and SVGAGI. CDR3 region: CASSLLTGVGNTIYF. The CDR3 nucleotides are TGTGCCAGCAGTCTTTTGACAGGGGTCGGAAACACCATATATTTT.

V is TRBV7-9 and J is TRBJ2-2, with 10 bases aligning to TRBD1. CDR3 length: 16 amino acids. The germline V gene has CDR1 SEHNR and CDR2 FQNEAQ (reference sequence). V was clipped by 3 bases and J by 5 bases; unmatched bases: 6. This chain's CDR3 is CASSFRRDRGTGELFF. The CDR3 DNA reads as TGTGCCAGCAGCTTTCGCCGGGACAGGGGAACCGGGGAGCTGTTTTTT.

The sample holds one count of this clone. The chain has TRBV28 and TRBJ1-6, with D uncertain. This CDR3 has 13 amino acids. CDR1 is MDHEN, CDR2 SYDVKM, per germline. V gave up 7 bases and J gave up 7 bases, with 11 bases separating them. CDR3 amino acids: CASTLGGNSPLHF. The CDR3, as DNA: TGTGCCAGCACTCTTGGAGGGAATTCACCCCTCCACTTT.

The J gene is TRBJ2-3, the V gene TRBV18, with a weak D call TRBD1 (5 bases). The V gene lost 1 base and the J gene lost 2 bases, with 16 bases spanning the gap. The CDR3 is made up of 17 amino acids. Germline values: CDR1 KGHSH, CDR2 LQKENI. CDR3 sequence (DNA): TGTGCCAGCTCACCACGGGTCCAGGGTGGGCCCACAGATACGCAGTATTTT. Translation: CASSPRVQGGPTDTQYF.

This rearrangement joins TRBV29-1 to TRBJ2-1, with 10 positions matching TRBD2. Per the germline V gene, CDR1 is SQVTM and CDR2 is ANQGSEA. The CDR3 spans 14 residues. CDR3 bases: TGCAACGCCCTAGCGGGGGCCCCTCTCAATGAGCAGTTCTTC. This gives the protein CNALAGAPLNEQFF.

V gene TRBV5-3 combines with J gene TRBJ2-1; a possible D gene is TRBD2 (6 bases). TRBV5-3 is noted as an ORF with a role that remains uncertain. This CDR3 contains 13 residues. V was cut by 4 bases and J by 6 bases, with 11 bases left in between. In DNA form, the CDR3 reads TGTGCCAGAAGCGCGGGACCGACCAATGAGCAGTTCTTC. It encodes CARSAGPTNEQFF.

The chain couples TRBV9 to TRBJ2-1; 12 bases fit TRBD2. The CDR3 runs to 15 residues. V trimming: 3 bases; J trimming: 4 bases; junction bases outside the gene matches: 2. Looked up from germline, CDR1 is SGDLS and CDR2 is YYNGEE. CDR3 sequence (DNA): TGTGCCAGCAGCGACGGACTAGCGGGGTACAATGAGCAGTTCTTC. This codes for CASSDGLAGYNEQFF.

The J gene is TRBJ1-2, the V gene TRBV6-5; 7 bases agree with TRBD1. Germline loops: CDR1 MNHEY, CDR2 SVGAGI. V dropped 7 bases and J dropped 6; count of bases not matched to a gene: 11. CDR3 length equals 14 residues. As DNA, the CDR3 is TGTGCCAGCACCTATATGGGGACAGAAAATGGCTACACCTTC. This encodes CASTYMGTENGYTF.

For this clone: The junction departs from the called germline gene at one end, perhaps through a read error. The chain uses TRBV27 and TRBJ1-5; D might be TRBD1 (5 bases). Looked up from germline, CDR1 is MNHEY and CDR2 is SMNVEV (reference sequence). This CDR3 has 13 amino acids. CDR3 amino acids: CASQGTVNHPQHF. The CDR3 DNA follows: TGTGCCAGCCAAGGGACTGTCAATCATCCCCAGCATTTT.

This clone appeared once. The chain employs TRBV11-2 and TRBJ2-1; 8 nucleotides align to TRBD1. Trimming removed 1 base from V and 6 bases from J; junction bases left unmatched: 5. Germline V gene sequence: CDR1 SGHAT, CDR2 FQNNGV. This CDR3 has 15 residues. Here the CDR3 DNA reads TGTGCCAGCAGCTTAGCCCAGGGGGCTATCAATGAGCAGTTCTTC. Encoded protein: CASSLAQGAINEQFF. The whole variable domain, remainder taken from reference TRBV11-2 and TRBJ2-1, is EAGVAQSPRYKIIEKRQSVAFWCNPISGHATLYWYQQILGQGPKLLIQFQNNGVVDDSQLPKDRFSAERLKGVDSTLKIQPAKLEDSAVYLCASSLAQGAINEQFFGPGTRLTVL.

The V call is TRBV5-1, the J call TRBJ2-7; D may be TRBD1 (6 bases). CDR1 and CDR2 (germline): SGHRS, YFSETQ. The CDR3 covers 15 residues. Between the trimmed V and J ends, which lost 0 bases and 3 bases, there was a span of 13 bases. CDR3 in amino acids: CASSLARQADYEQYF. The CDR3 coding sequence is TGCGCCAGCAGCTTGGCGAGACAGGCTGACTACGAGCAGTACTTC.

V usage is TRBV21-1 and J usage is TRBJ1-6; the table's D call of TRBD1 was not tested on the DNA. TRBV21-1 is an annotated pseudogene. This CDR3 spans 16 amino acids. CDR3 sequence reads: CASSKREDRVNSPLHF. For the CDR3, the DNA is TGTGCCAGCAGCAAAAGGGAGGACAGGGTGAATTCACCCCTCCACTTT.

The chain has TRBV3-1 (or the pseudogene TRBV3-2) and TRBJ2-2; TRBD2 matches 10 bases. The germline gives CDR1 LGHDT, CDR2 YNNKEL (reference sequence). J gave up 1 base and V 5 bases, and 1 base lay outside the gene matches. The CDR3 extends over 15 amino acids. The CDR3 coding sequence is TGTGCCAGCAGCGCTAGCGGGGGGAACACCGGGGAGCTGTTTTTT. This translates into CASSASGGNTGELFF.

This clone was observed a single time. The gene calls are TRBV9 and TRBJ2-2; 7 nucleotides line up with TRBD2. The CDR3 contains 16 residues. CDR1 is SGDLS, CDR2 YYNGEE, per germline. V dropped 4 bases and J dropped 4; count of bases not matched to a gene: 10. As DNA, the CDR3 is TGTGCCAGCAGCCCCGAGACTAGCTATGTCACCGGGGAGCTGTTTTTT. It is translated as CASSPETSYVTGELFF.

A single count supports this clone. V and J are TRBV10-3 and TRBJ2-2; 7 nucleotides agree with TRBD2. Germline CDR1 ENHRY, CDR2 SYGVKD. V was pared by 3 bases and J by 6 bases, with 4 bases of the junction left unmatched. The CDR3 is made up of 14 amino acids. As DNA, the CDR3 is TGTGCCATCAGTGATCCTGCGGGGGCCGGGGAGCTGTTTTTT. Translating it yields CAISDPAGAGELFF.

The V gene is TRBV6-2 or TRBV6-3, the J gene TRBJ1-2, with D maybe TRBD1 (5 bases). The CDR3 runs to 14 residues. V was pared by 6 bases and J by 1 base, with 12 bases between. CDR1 and CDR2 from the germline V gene are MNHEY and SVGEGT. This CDR3 reads CASSPSRVNYGYTF. In DNA form, the CDR3 reads TGTGCCAGCAGCCCGTCCAGGGTTAACTATGGCTACACCTTC.

This clone was seen a handful of times. The V and J genes are TRBV30 and TRBJ1-2; TRBD1 matches at 8 bases. The CDR3 length is 12 residues. The germline gives CDR1 GTSNPN, CDR2 SVGIG (reference sequence). With 5 bases clipped from V and 8 bases from J, the junction kept 7 bases outside the gene matches. CDR3 loop: CAWEDRVEGYTF. In nucleotides, the CDR3 is TGTGCCTGGGAGGACAGGGTGGAAGGCTACACCTTC.

The gene calls are TRBV7-9 and TRBJ2-7, with D perhaps matching TRBD2 (5 bases). Germline values: CDR1 SEHNR, CDR2 FQNEAQ (reference sequence). The ends were cut back, 5 bases at V and 0 bases at J, with 8 bases in the middle. CDR3 length: 13 amino acids. This CDR3 is CASSTGISYEQYF. The CDR3 DNA reads as TGTGCCAGCAGCACCGGGATCTCCTACGAGCAGTACTTC.

The gene calls are TRBV6-5 and TRBJ1-5; D uncertain. The CDR3 totals 13 residues. Trimming took 6 bases from V and 7 from J, leaving 13 bases between them. Germline CDR1 MNHEY, CDR2 SVGAGI. CDR3 nucleotides: TGTGCCAGCAGGCCCCCTGGCGGACAGCCCCAGCATTTT. Translation: CASRPPGGQPQHF.

This sequence joins TRBV14 and TRBJ1-1; weak D call: TRBD1 (6 bases). Trimming cost V 3 bases and J 5 bases, with 10 bases left between them. CDR1 and CDR2 (germline): SGHDN, FVKESK. The CDR3 covers 13 residues. CDR3 DNA sequence: TGTGCCAGCAGCCAGGGGGCCTGGACTGAAGCTTTCTTT. Translating it yields CASSQGAWTEAFF.

The genes are TRBV6-2 or TRBV6-3 and TRBJ1-5, with unresolved D. Germline lookup yields CDR1 MNHEY and CDR2 SVGEGT. V was cut by 4 bases and J by 7 bases, with 11 bases left in between. This CDR3 comprises 13 residues. CDR3 residues: CASSSWEEQPQHF. As DNA, the CDR3 is TGTGCCAGCAGTTCCTGGGAGGAACAGCCCCAGCATTTT.

The CDR3 DNA sequence: TGTGCCAGTACCGTGACAGGGGCAGTGAACACTGAAGCTTTCTTT. It specifies CASTVTGAVNTEAFF. The chain joins TRBV19 to TRBJ1-1; 8 bases line up with TRBD1. Germline loops: CDR1 LNHDA, CDR2 SQIVND (reference sequence). This CDR3 spans 15 amino acids. V lost 7 bases to trimming and J lost 0 bases; unmatched junction nucleotides: 7.

The rearrangement uses TRBV2 and TRBJ2-5; 7 positions match TRBD1. The CDR3 totals 15 residues. V dropped 7 bases and J dropped 4; count of bases not matched to a gene: 12. Germline V gives CDR1 SNHLY, CDR2 FYNNEI. The CDR3 loop reads CASNRDTGVGETQYF. Here the CDR3 DNA reads TGTGCCAGCAACCGGGACACAGGGGTGGGAGAGACCCAGTACTTC.